Listed below are T cell receptor beta chains from one sample, sequenced in a study of blood T cell repertoires in COVID-19. Data came from immunoSEQ multiplex PCR; TCRdb stores just in-frame clones and leaves some out. The sample includes around 210,000 clones, about three quarters of them seen just once. Input material: peripheral blood. The receptors stem from a woman aged 70-85 years with acute or convalescent COVID-19. CDR3s include the opening cysteine and the closing phenylalanine or tryptophan.

v_call: TRBV10-2
j_call: TRBJ1-1
cdr3_aa: CASREGGAVTEAFF

v_call: TRBV21-1
j_call: TRBJ2-7
cdr3_aa: CASSIHSGTGKLEQYF

v_call: TRBV4-2
j_call: TRBJ1-6
cdr3_aa: CASSQELGQGETIDSPLHF

v_call: TRBV19
j_call: TRBJ1-6
cdr3_aa: CASSTTGVNSPLHF

v_call: TRBV2
j_call: TRBJ2-3
cdr3_aa: CASSVGLVTDTQYF

v_call: TRBV29-1
j_call: TRBJ2-1
cdr3_aa: CSVERDRGYNEQFF

v_call: TRBV19
j_call: TRBJ1-2
cdr3_aa: CASSIEGGQSAGYTF

v_call: TRBV5-1
j_call: TRBJ2-2
cdr3_aa: CASSLGTRDGGELFF

v_call: TRBV3-1/TRBV3-2
j_call: TRBJ1-3
cdr3_aa: CASSQRPPTSSGNTIYF

v_call: TRBV30
j_call: TRBJ2-1
cdr3_aa: CARPLGLAGVEAYNEQFF

v_call: TRBV28
j_call: TRBJ2-6
cdr3_aa: CASSLPGGANVLTF

v_call: TRBV3-1/TRBV3-2
j_call: TRBJ1-3
cdr3_aa: CASSLGRSGNTIYF

v_call: TRBV27
j_call: TRBJ1-5
cdr3_aa: CATGGNNQPQHF

v_call: TRBV5-1
j_call: TRBJ2-5
cdr3_aa: CASSYVSGRGETQYF

v_call: TRBV27
j_call: TRBJ1-1
cdr3_aa: CASSLWGFTGNTEAFF

v_call: TRBV18
j_call: TRBJ1-2
cdr3_aa: CASSRLTGEDGYTF

v_call: TRBV4-1
j_call: TRBJ2-3
cdr3_aa: CASSQGQRGTDTQYF

v_call: TRBV19
j_call: TRBJ2-7
cdr3_aa: CASSSLQDRGSGGQYF

v_call: TRBV27
j_call: TRBJ2-3
cdr3_aa: CASSSPRGGWTDTQYF

v_call: TRBV18
j_call: TRBJ2-5
cdr3_aa: CASSPLAGGPQETQYF

v_call: TRBV4-2
j_call: TRBJ2-3
cdr3_aa: CASSHILTGGMSTDTQYF

v_call: TRBV19
j_call: TRBJ2-1
cdr3_aa: CASSIGQGNDEQFF